This TCR beta chain stems from a study of radiation and T cells in renal cell carcinoma. Study-level information: Nephrectomy followed 15 Gy stereotactic body radiation by 4 weeks. Broader study findings: Baseline intratumoral clonotype presence is unknown without pretreatment biopsies. In blood, top tumor clones expanded by 2 weeks, shrinking by 4.

Time point given: baseline pretreatment blood. The treatment is: 15 Gy SBRT to primary tumor, nephrectomy 4 weeks later. The patient's renal cell carcinoma had clear cell pathology. The CDR3 extends over 14 amino acids. Trimming shortened V by 4 bases and J by 0 bases, and 7 bases separated the two germline ends. CDR1 and CDR2 (germline): MNHEY, SVGAGI. This table comes from immunoSEQ multiplex PCR, and its TCRdb copy is limited to in-frame clones, with some not included. The sample lists about 95,000 clones; 86% were seen once. About this clone: The target antigen is unknown.

This material consisted of blood, taken from a patient whose treatment included radiotherapy and nephrectomy. J is TRBJ2-4 and V is TRBV6-5, with unresolved D. This receptor was taken from a man over 45 with renal cell carcinoma. The CDR3 DNA follows: TGTGCCAGCAGTTCTCGGCTAGCCAAAAACATTCAGTACTTC. As protein: CASSSRLAKNIQYF.